Listed below are T cell receptor beta chains from one sample, sequenced in a study of blood T cell repertoires in COVID-19. The table came from immunoSEQ multiplex PCR; TCRdb's copy has only in-frame clones and leaves some out. Altogether about 220,000 clones are present, roughly 90% being singletons, with the ten largest covering roughly 2.5%. The specimen was PBMCs or T cells enriched from blood (not recorded which). These receptors originate from a woman aged 25-40 years who had recovered from COVID-19. The CDR3 runs from the conserved cysteine through the conserved F or W. The D gene is left open where the match is weak. Part of the rows lack a size; the others show once, few, many or a class for expanded clones.

v_call: TRBV19
j_call: TRBJ2-2
clone_size: .
d_call: .
cdr3_aa: CASRSGTNPTGELFF
cdr3_nt: TGTGCCAGTCGATCCGGGACAAACCCCACCGGGGAGCTGTTTTTT

v_call: TRBV11-1
j_call: TRBJ1-4
clone_size: few
d_call: TRBD1
cdr3_aa: CASSLDRQGNEKLFF
cdr3_nt: TGTGCCAGCAGCTTAGACCGACAGGGGAATGAAAAACTGTTTTTT

v_call: TRBV9
j_call: TRBJ2-7
clone_size: .
d_call: .
cdr3_aa: CASSVGRGTYEQYF
cdr3_nt: TGTGCCAGCAGCGTAGGCAGGGGAACCTACGAGCAGTACTTC

v_call: TRBV6-5
j_call: TRBJ1-1
clone_size: .
d_call: TRBD1
cdr3_aa: CATRGTDFILEAFF
cdr3_nt: TGTGCCACTCGAGGGACAGATTTTATTCTGGAAGCTTTCTTT

v_call: TRBV5-1
j_call: TRBJ1-1
clone_size: .
d_call: TRBD1
cdr3_aa: CASSSDGQGNTEAFF
cdr3_nt: TGCGCCAGCAGCTCGGATGGACAGGGTAACACTGAAGCTTTCTTT

v_call: TRBV4-1
j_call: TRBJ1-2
clone_size: .
d_call: .
cdr3_aa: CASSQVDPGFVYGYTF
cdr3_nt: TGCGCCAGCAGCCAAGTGGACCCAGGGTTTGTCTATGGCTACACCTTC

v_call: TRBV5-4
j_call: TRBJ2-5
clone_size: .
d_call: .
cdr3_aa: CASSFAVRGQETQYF
cdr3_nt: TGTGCCAGCAGCTTTGCGGTCAGGGGTCAAGAGACCCAGTACTTC

v_call: TRBV6-5
j_call: TRBJ1-1
clone_size: .
d_call: .
cdr3_aa: CASSFSGATEAFF
cdr3_nt: TGTGCCAGCAGTTTCTCAGGGGCCACTGAAGCTTTCTTT

v_call: TRBV7-2
j_call: TRBJ1-2
clone_size: .
d_call: .
cdr3_aa: CASSSLGLEGYTF
cdr3_nt: TGTGCCAGCAGCTCCTTGGGACTGGAGGGCTACACCTTC

v_call: TRBV7-6
j_call: TRBJ2-3
clone_size: .
d_call: .
cdr3_aa: CASSLPPGGSDTQYF
cdr3_nt: TGTGCCAGCAGCTTACCCCCGGGGGGCTCAGATACGCAGTATTTT

v_call: TRBV15
j_call: TRBJ2-7
clone_size: once
d_call: TRBD1
cdr3_aa: CATSRDTTGNEQYF
cdr3_nt: TGTGCCACCAGCAGAGATACGACAGGGAACGAGCAGTACTTC

v_call: TRBV7-2
j_call: TRBJ1-3
clone_size: .
d_call: TRBD1
cdr3_aa: CASSWRTGGAGNTIYF
cdr3_nt: TGTGCCAGCAGCTGGCGGACAGGGGGCGCCGGAAACACCATATATTTT

v_call: TRBV4-1
j_call: TRBJ1-3
clone_size: .
d_call: .
cdr3_aa: CASSQGQFFSGNTIYF
cdr3_nt: TGCGCCAGCAGCCAAGGACAGTTTTTCTCTGGAAACACCATATATTTT

v_call: TRBV10-3
j_call: TRBJ2-3
clone_size: .
d_call: TRBD1
cdr3_aa: CAISPSGQGITDTQYF
cdr3_nt: TGTGCCATCAGTCCAAGTGGACAGGGAATCACAGATACGCAGTATTTT

v_call: TRBV4-1
j_call: TRBJ1-1
clone_size: once
d_call: .
cdr3_aa: CASSQGGGATEAFF
cdr3_nt: TGCGCCAGCAGCCAAGGCGGGGGGGCCACTGAAGCTTTCTTT

v_call: TRBV4-1
j_call: TRBJ2-4
clone_size: .
d_call: .
cdr3_aa: CASSQEDLAKNIQYF
cdr3_nt: TGCGCCAGCAGCCAAGAGGACTTAGCCAAAAACATTCAGTACTTC